This TCR beta chain comes out of a study of identical twins (dated by TCRdb to 2015 to 2016). Background on the whole study: To test whether fetal clonotypes persist, the study used deep sequencing on TCR alpha and beta repertoires from monozygotic twins, unrelated adults of various ages, and cord blood. Replicate twin experiments were performed at different times using different library preparation protocols to rule out contamination.

Ten or more counts support this clonotype. Its antigen is currently not known. Base qualities were left out, and no much larger clone turns up one base away. All donors were healthy Caucasians. The researchers also sequenced three unrelated adults who were not twins: a male aged 18 to 30, a male aged 50 to 60, and a female aged 50 to 60. Miltenyi CD45RO+ enrichment and human naive T-cell isolation kits were used to isolate memory (CD45RO+) and naive T cells from PBMC. Study-wide findings and limitations: Recombination models systematically underestimated out-of-frame TCR alpha sharing in monozygotic twins but agreed with sharing between unrelated individuals. Compared with coincidental sharing between unrelated individuals, an excess of low generation-probability sequences was observed among out-of-frame TCR alpha sequences shared between twins. Invariant T cells such as MAIT and iNKT could partly confound zero-insertion analyses, though diverse VJ usage argued against this for most clonotypes. Because the same donors could not be followed over many years, conclusions were based on cross-sectional statistical analysis. The excess sharing between twins in beta out-of-frame sequences was weaker because fewer shared sequences reduced the signal-to-noise ratio. Fewer insertions were carried by abundant cord blood beta clonotypes, a similar but weaker trend appeared in young adult naive repertoires, and no such trend appeared in memory repertoires.

Libraries were prepared through 5' RACE. TCRdb shows the sequencer as Illumina HiSeq 2000. A universal primer binding site was added through template switching, and the final cDNA carried a unique molecular identifier so that TCR cDNA molecules could be counted accurately. Specific primers in the conserved constant-segment region were used to synthesize first-strand cDNA for the TCR alpha and beta chains. To control for contamination, every cDNA library was double barcoded, receiving both a SMART-Mk sample barcode and Illumina barcodes. TruSeq adapter sequences and Illumina sample barcodes were added in two successive PCR steps. TCR alpha and beta cDNA libraries were sequenced on the Illumina HiSeq platform with custom primers. Concerning the study's data processing: MiGEC was used to process raw reads and extract unique molecular identifiers, and MiXCR was used to find CDR3 positions. Recombination models were inferred per individual with the repgenHMM and IGoR tools using an EM algorithm. Shared clonotype analysis was performed with the tcR package in R, normalizing sharing by the product of cloneset sizes. Out-of-frame nonproductive sequences were analyzed to study raw recombination free of thymic and clonal selection effects. The public reads were quality trimmed at Q25 with fastp and then assembled into clones with MiXCR by TCRdb, keeping productive beta chains. Rows with one shared CDR3 protein collapse into an entry with the most common genes and DNA. The V and J calls shown here were made by TCRdb, not taken from the authors' results. A total of about 690,000 distinct CDR3 sequences appear in this sample, 5.5% to 6.5% of them only once. The top ten hold under 2% of the sample.

The specimen sequenced was naive T cells sorted from blood. The sample's cell subset or site label, in plain terms: cells isolated with a human naive T-cell isolation kit. This receptor was taken from a man younger than 35 in good health.

The nucleotide sequence is given as TGTGCCAGCAGTCCCACTTACAATGAGCAGTTCTTC. It is translated as CASSPTYNEQFF. Here the chain combines TRBV7-6 and TRBJ2-1, with the D segment identity uncertain. V and J are truncated by 6 bases and 4 bases respectively, leaving an intervening sequence of 7 bases. Reading the germline V gene gives CDR1 SGHVS and CDR2 FNYEAQ. There are 12 amino acids in the CDR3, from cysteine to phenylalanine inclusive. The retained sequence is limited to the CDR3, 36 bases, with the frame set at the first base. This CDR3, with the reference TRBV7-6 and TRBJ2-1 proteins standing in past its ends, gives the full variable domain GAGVSQSPRYKVTKRGQDVALRCDPISGHVSLYWYRQALGQGPEFLTYFNYEAQQDKSGLPNDRFSAERPEGSISTLTIQRTEQRDSAMYRCASSPTYNEQFFGPGTRLTVL.